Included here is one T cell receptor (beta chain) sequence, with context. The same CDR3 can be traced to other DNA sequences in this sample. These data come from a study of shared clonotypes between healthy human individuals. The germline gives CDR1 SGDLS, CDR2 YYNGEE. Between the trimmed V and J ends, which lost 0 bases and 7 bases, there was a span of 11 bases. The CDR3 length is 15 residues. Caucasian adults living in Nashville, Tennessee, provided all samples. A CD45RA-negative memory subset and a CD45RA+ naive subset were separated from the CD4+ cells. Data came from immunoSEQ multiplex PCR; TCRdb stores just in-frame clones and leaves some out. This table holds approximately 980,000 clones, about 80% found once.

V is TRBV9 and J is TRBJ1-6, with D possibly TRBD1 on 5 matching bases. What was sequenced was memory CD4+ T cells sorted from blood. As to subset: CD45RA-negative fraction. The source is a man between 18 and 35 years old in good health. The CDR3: CASSVEGTGNSPLHF. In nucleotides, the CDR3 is TGTGCCAGCAGCGTAGAGGGGACGGGGAATTCACCCCTCCACTTT.